This TCR beta chain was found in a study of CD8+CD57+ T cells in acquired aplastic anemia (dated by TCRdb to 2016 to 2019). Notes on the research overall: A mean of 3.2 ug of DNA, ranging from roughly 0.19 to 27.4 ug, was extracted from sorted CD4+ and CD8+ cells. An average of approximately 10 million reads for CD4+ cells and 11 million or so reads for CD8+ cells was obtained from healthy donor samples.

Including the terminal cysteine and phenylalanine, the CDR3 comprises 14 residues. The read is trimmed to its CDR3 DNA, 42 bases read in frame from base 1. From the germline V gene, CDR1 is SNHLY and CDR2 is FYNNEI. Here V drops 8 bases and J drops 5 bases, and the junction holds 7 bases not matched to any gene. In the case of this clonotype: Its antigen has not been determined. The record has no base qualities; no much larger clone is one base away.

TCR repertoires of sorted CD4+ and CD8+ blood T cells from severe aplastic anemia patients and healthy subjects were deep-sequenced in the study. Ficoll-Paque density gradient centrifugation was used to isolate peripheral blood mononuclear cells. Before DNA extraction, CD4+ and CD8+ T cells were sorted with FACS or magnetic beads. Genomic DNA was used as template for profiling of TCR beta VDJ combinations and CDR3 sequences. An Illumina HiSeq 2000 was used for TCR repertoire sequencing. The paper's processing steps were these. TRBV/TRBJ rearrangement plots, CDR3 size and DJ length profiles, and Simpson's diversity index were used to assess repertoires. The immunodominant clone was defined as the most abundant DNA sequence in deep sequencing data. CDR3 amino acid sequences were screened for sharing across subjects and compared with published repertoires and the VDJdb database. The raw public data were reprocessed by TCRdb itself: fastp quality trimming at Q25, MiXCR clonotype calling, in-frame beta chains only. Duplicate CDR3 protein sequences are folded into a single record with the most common DNA and genes. These V and J calls derive from TCRdb rather than the authors' analysis. This sample comprises 150,000 to 200,000 distinct CDR3 sequences, 55% to 75% of them detected only once. The ten top clones hold around 45% of the sample.

On the study overall, not on this receptor specifically: Although roughly 30 CD8+ CDR3 sequences were shared by patients and controls, these sequences appeared highly expressed in patients and within the immunodominant clones of patients. Patients and healthy controls showed no significant difference in CD8+ Simpson's diversity (P=0.060).

The sequence derives from a human donor in good health. This chain joins TRBV2 to TRBJ1-4, with 8 bases aligning to TRBD1. What was sequenced was sorted CD4+, CD8+, or CD8+CD57+ T cells (not recorded which) from PBMCs. The CDR3 protein sequence reads: CASGPGQENEKLFF. The DNA sequence is given as TGTGCCAGCGGGCCGGGACAGGAGAATGAAAAACTGTTTTTT.